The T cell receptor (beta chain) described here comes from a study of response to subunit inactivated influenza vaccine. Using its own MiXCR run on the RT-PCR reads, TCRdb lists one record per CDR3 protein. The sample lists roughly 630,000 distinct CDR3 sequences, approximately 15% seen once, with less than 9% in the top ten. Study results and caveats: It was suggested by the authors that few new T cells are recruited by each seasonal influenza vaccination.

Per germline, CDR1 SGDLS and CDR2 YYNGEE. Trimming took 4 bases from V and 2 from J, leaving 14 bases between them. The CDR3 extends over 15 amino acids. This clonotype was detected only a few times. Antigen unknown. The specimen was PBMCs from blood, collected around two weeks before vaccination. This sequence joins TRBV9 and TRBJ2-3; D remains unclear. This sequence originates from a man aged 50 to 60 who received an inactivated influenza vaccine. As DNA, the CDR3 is TGTGCCAGCAGCAACCTGGCGGTCAACACAGATACGCAGTATTTT. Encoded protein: CASSNLAVNTDTQYF.